The text below deals with one T cell receptor (beta chain). Its specificity is unknown. The donors gave bone marrow, and they were healthy. The PCR employed 60 Vbeta primers together with 13 Jbeta primers. Generated by immunoSEQ multiplex PCR, the TCRdb table keeps only in-frame clones and is missing some. The data show 95,000 to 100,000 clones, roughly three quarters seen once. These data originate in a study of cytomegalovirus exposure and HLA in healthy donors. Regarding the study as a whole: Analysis was carried out at a later point, and it linked a missense DCLRE1C variant to TCR beta V- and J-gene trimming.

There are 13 residues in the CDR3. Germline V lookup: CDR1 MNHNS, CDR2 SASEGT. V lost 6 bases and J lost 4; bases outside the gene matches: 5. Material for sequencing was PBMCs. The clonotype comes from a female donor in good health and CMV-seronegative. The gene calls are TRBV6-1 and TRBJ1-2; TRBD1 agrees at 7 bases. CDR3 region: CASRRQGSYGYTF. The CDR3 DNA sequence: TGTGCCAGCAGGCGACAGGGTAGCTATGGCTACACCTTC.